One and the same sample provided the 25 T cell receptor beta chains below, sequenced in a study of cytomegalovirus exposure and HLA in healthy donors. In the PCR, 60 Vbeta and 13 Jbeta primers were used. TCRdb's table, derived via immunoSEQ multiplex PCR, lists solely in-frame clones and lacks some. This sample has about 130,000 clones; around 77% occur once, and the top ten carry roughly 2%. Sequences were obtained from PBMCs. The origin of the receptors is a man aged 30 to 39 in good health and CMV-seronegative.

The CDR3 nucleotides read TGTGCCTGGAGTAAGGGGGGGCTCTACGAGCAGTACTTC. Translating gives CAWSKGGLYEQYF. The rearrangement links TRBV30 to TRBJ2-7, with D possibly being TRBD2 (7 bases). Germline V gene sequence: CDR1 GTSNPN, CDR2 SVGIG (reference sequence). This CDR3 comprises 13 residues. V gave up 2 bases and J gave up 3 bases, with 11 bases separating them.

Only a few counts were recorded for this clone. V usage is TRBV5-5 and J usage is TRBJ2-7, with 11 bases matching TRBD1. After removal of 4 bases from V and 6 bases from J, the junction contained 12 bases not matched to a gene. CDR1 and CDR2 from the germline V gene are SGHKS and YYEKEE (reference sequence). The CDR3 is 16 residues long. The chain's CDR3 is CASSLTPGQGVGEQYF. DNA for the CDR3: TGTGCCAGCAGCCTCACTCCGGGACAGGGGGTGGGCGAGCAGTACTTC.

This sequence joins TRBV28 and TRBJ1-4, with no clear D. The CDR3 length is 17 residues. Trimming left V 3 bases short and J 2 bases short, with 16 bases between. Germline CDR1 reads MDHEN; CDR2 reads SYDVKM. Written as DNA, the CDR3 is TGTGCCAGCAGTTTGATCCAGGTTGTCATGACTAATGAAAAACTGTTTTTT. It encodes CASSLIQVVMTNEKLFF.

The chain is built from TRBV30 and TRBJ2-7, with a weak D call TRBD2 (6 bases). Per the germline V gene, CDR1 is GTSNPN and CDR2 is SVGIG (reference sequence). The CDR3 has 13 residues. Between the trimmed V and J ends, which lost 5 bases and 3 bases, there was a span of 14 bases. The CDR3 loop is CAWAEGTYYEQYF. CDR3 DNA sequence: TGTGCCTGGGCCGAGGGGACTTACTACGAGCAGTACTTC.

This chain uses TRBV15 with TRBJ2-3; 13 nucleotides align to TRBD2. There are 16 residues in the CDR3. The V segment lost 3 bases and the J segment 4 bases; nucleotides outside the gene matches: 4. CDR1 LNHNV and CDR2 YYDKDF come from the germline V gene (reference sequence). CDR3 bases: TGTGCCACCAGCAGCTGGACTAGCGGGAGTGCAGATACGCAGTATTTT. Residues: CATSSWTSGSADTQYF.

This chain uses TRBV28 with TRBJ2-3, with a weak D call TRBD2 (6 bases). Germline CDR1 MDHEN, CDR2 SYDVKM. V lost 2 bases, J lost 2 bases, and 8 bases lay in between. The CDR3 sequence is 14 residues long. The CDR3 is CASSLAGITDTQYF. The DNA of the CDR3 is TGTGCCAGCAGTTTAGCGGGAATCACAGATACGCAGTATTTT.

The chain joins TRBV5-8 to TRBJ2-3; a possible D gene is TRBD2 (5 bases). Per the germline V gene, CDR1 is SGHTS and CDR2 is YDEGEE. V was shortened by 1 base and J by 0 bases, with 9 bases between the two germline ends. The CDR3 totals 15 residues. In DNA form, the CDR3 reads TGTGCCAGCAGCTTGCAGCGGTCTAGCACAGATACGCAGTATTTT. Its protein is CASSLQRSSTDTQYF.

The rearrangement links TRBV15 to TRBJ2-7; TRBD1 agrees at 10 bases. V lost 4 bases, J lost 5 bases, and 11 bases stayed unmatched. CDR3 length: 16 residues. In germline, CDR1 is LNHNV, CDR2 YYDKDF (reference sequence). CDR3 bases: TGTGCCACCAGCAAGGAAGCCGGGACAGGGGCCCACGAGCAGTACTTC. It specifies CATSKEAGTGAHEQYF.

This clone has a handful of counts. This rearrangement joins TRBV28 to TRBJ2-4, with TRBD1 matching 11 bases. CDR1 and CDR2 from the germline V gene are MDHEN and SYDVKM. V shed 6 bases, J shed 7 bases, and the junction held 2 bases outside the gene matches. The CDR3 has 13 amino acids. The CDR3 nucleotides are TGTGCCAGCAGGGGGACAGGGGGGAACATTCAGTACTTC. Translation gives CASRGTGGNIQYF.

This clone was picked up one time. The chain combines TRBV18 with TRBJ1-1; D is unresolved. V was trimmed by 5 bases and J by 1 base, leaving 8 bases between them. The CDR3 has 13 amino acids. Germline lookup yields CDR1 KGHSH and CDR2 LQKENI. The CDR3 bases are TGTGCCAGCTCATCCGGGGAGAACACTGAAGCTTTCTTT. Translated, it gives CASSSGENTEAFF.

V is TRBV6-6 and J is TRBJ2-5; 9 bases are a match to TRBD2. J gave up 4 bases and V 7 bases, and 10 bases lay outside the gene matches. Germline V gene data show CDR1 as MNHNY and CDR2 as SVGAGI (reference sequence). CDR3 length: 15 residues. CDR3 DNA: TGTGCCAGCAAACTTGGGGGGACTAGCTCAGAGACCCAGTACTTC. Protein product: CASKLGGTSSETQYF.

The J gene is TRBJ2-1, the V gene TRBV28, with 12 bases matching TRBD2. The CDR3 totals 15 residues. The J segment lost 7 bases and the V segment lost 5 bases, leaving 6 bases of the junction unmatched. Germline V lookup: CDR1 MDHEN, CDR2 SYDVKM. Here the CDR3 reads CASSTSGRYSNEQFF. For the CDR3, the DNA is TGTGCCAGCAGTACTAGCGGGAGGTACTCGAATGAGCAGTTCTTC.

V and J are TRBV28 and TRBJ1-1, with a possible D match to TRBD1 (6 bases). Germline V gene lookup returns CDR1 MDHEN and CDR2 SYDVKM. Deletions cut 7 bases from V and 0 bases from J, with 15 bases between. The CDR3 consists of 15 residues. The CDR3 DNA sequence: TGTGCCAGCACCATTCGTGGACAGTTGAACACTGAAGCTTTCTTT. It codes for CASTIRGQLNTEAFF.

The V and J genes are TRBV28 and TRBJ2-7, with TRBD1 identical over 10 bases. J gave up 5 bases and V 9 bases, and 16 bases lay outside the gene matches. The V gene's germline CDR1 is MDHEN and CDR2 SYDVKM. The CDR3 sequence is 16 residues long. In DNA form, the CDR3 reads TGTGCCAGTAACCTCCCTCCGGGACAGGGGAGGGACGAGCAGTACTTC. Translation: CASNLPPGQGRDEQYF. The complete variable domain, with remaining parts taken from reference TRBV28 and TRBJ2-7, reads DVKVTQSSRYLVKRTGEKVFLECVQDMDHENMFWYRQDPGLGLRLIYFSYDVKMKEKGDIPEGYSVSREKKERFSLILESASTNQTSMYLCASNLPPGQGRDEQYFGPGTRLTVT.

This chain joins TRBV7-2 and TRBJ2-1, with 7 nucleotides matching TRBD2. The V gene's germline CDR1 is SGHTA and CDR2 FQGNSA. The V and J ends lost 5 bases and 7 bases, in that order; junction bases with no gene match: 11. CDR3 length: 15 amino acids. The CDR3 reads CASSLGAGVGNEQFF. DNA of the CDR3: TGTGCCAGCAGCCTCGGGGCGGGAGTAGGAAATGAGCAGTTCTTC.

V is TRBV25-1 and J is TRBJ2-7; D is ambiguous. This CDR3 has 14 amino acids. Germline CDR1 reads MGHDK; CDR2 reads SYGVNS. V was clipped by 3 bases and J by 1 base, with 10 bases between them. As DNA, the CDR3 is TGTGCCAGCAGTGAGGAGCAGCGATCCTACGAGCAGTACTTC. Protein sequence: CASSEEQRSYEQYF.

This clone is a singleton in its sample. A read error may account for a junction end that differs from germline. The chain uses TRBV19 and TRBJ2-1; no clear D gene. CDR1 and CDR2 from the germline V gene are LNHDA and SQIVND (reference sequence). The CDR3 is made up of 14 amino acids. For the CDR3, the DNA is TGTGCCAGCAGTACCTCCTCGTCTTACAATGAGCAGTTCTTC. Protein sequence: CASSTSSSYNEQFF.

CDR3 in DNA: TGTGCCAGCAGTGAAGAGGGGGGGGCGGTGGAGACCCAGTACTTC. Its translation: CASSEEGGAVETQYF. The chain links TRBV6-1 to TRBJ2-5; perhaps TRBD2 as D (7 bases). In germline, CDR1 is MNHNS, CDR2 SASEGT. The CDR3 spans 15 residues. With 1 base removed from V and 5 bases from J, the gap between germline ends came to 14 bases.

A single count supports this clone. The rearrangement links TRBV4-1 to TRBJ2-1; TRBD2 aligns across 8 bases. The CDR3 has 17 amino acids. Germline V gives CDR1 MGHRA, CDR2 YSYEKL. Trimming removed 0 bases from V and 7 bases from J; junction bases left unmatched: 11. In DNA, the CDR3 is TGCGCCAGCAGCCAAGATAACCGGCTAGCGGGCAAAAATGAGCAGTTCTTC. It codes for CASSQDNRLAGKNEQFF.

The rearrangement links TRBV7-6 to TRBJ2-5; weak D call: TRBD1 (6 bases). CDR1 is SGHVS and CDR2 is FNYEAQ in the germline V gene. The CDR3 length is 15 residues. Trimming took 5 bases from V and 2 from J, leaving 15 bases between them. The CDR3 bases are TGTGCCAGCAGCCGAACCGGGACACTTCAAGAGACCCAGTACTTC. The encoded protein is CASSRTGTLQETQYF.

The chain links TRBV10-1 to TRBJ2-1; the D gene is possibly TRBD2 (5 bases). CDR1 is WNHNN, CDR2 SYGVQD, per germline (reference sequence). Trimming took off 4 bases at V and 1 base at J, with 14 bases between the two ends. CDR3 size: 16 residues. CDR3 region: CASSGASNRSYNEQFF. The CDR3 nucleotides are TGCGCCAGCAGTGGGGCTAGCAACAGATCCTACAATGAGCAGTTCTTC.

The chain carries TRBV25-1 and TRBJ2-3; D is perhaps TRBD1 (6 bases). The CDR3 sequence is 16 residues long. The germline CDR1 and CDR2 sequences are MGHDK and SYGVNS. The germline V and J ends were trimmed by 2 bases and 2 bases, with 14 bases remaining between them. This chain's CDR3 is CASSEPRQATTDTQYF. CDR3 bases: TGTGCCAGCAGTGAACCCCGACAGGCCACCACAGATACGCAGTATTTT.

There are a few counts of this clone. CDR3 loop: CASSLDPGGSTGELFF. For the CDR3, the DNA is TGCGCCAGCAGCTTGGATCCGGGTGGTAGCACCGGGGAGCTGTTTTTT. The V and J genes are TRBV5-1 and TRBJ2-2; D is undetermined. V lost 0 bases and J 4 bases, leaving 13 bases between the germline ends. The CDR3 spans 16 residues. Germline V lookup: CDR1 SGHRS, CDR2 YFSETQ. Based on the CDR3 plus reference TRBV5-1 and TRBJ2-2, the full variable domain is KAGVTQTPRYLIKTRGQQVTLSCSPISGHRSVSWYQQTPGQGLQFLFEYFSETQRNKGNFPGRFSGRQFSNSRSEMNVSTLELGDSALYLCASSLDPGGSTGELFFGEGSRLTVL.

The chain joins TRBV19 to TRBJ1-4, with 9 bases fitting TRBD1. The CDR3 covers 16 residues. Germline V gives CDR1 LNHDA, CDR2 SQIVND (reference sequence). Unmatched junction bases numbered 12, after V lost 5 bases and J lost 8 bases. As DNA, the CDR3 is TGTGCCAGTAGTCCCCCCCGGGACAGGGAGAGGGAAAAACTGTTTTTT. Protein product: CASSPPRDREREKLFF.

In DNA form, the CDR3 reads TGTGCCAGCAGCCGGGACACAGATACGCAGTATTTT. It codes for CASSRDTDTQYF. V usage is TRBV9 and J usage is TRBJ2-3; a possible D gene is TRBD2 (5 bases). Germline loops: CDR1 SGDLS, CDR2 YYNGEE. Trimming removed 4 bases at V and 2 bases at J, with 5 bases between. The CDR3 is 12 amino acids.